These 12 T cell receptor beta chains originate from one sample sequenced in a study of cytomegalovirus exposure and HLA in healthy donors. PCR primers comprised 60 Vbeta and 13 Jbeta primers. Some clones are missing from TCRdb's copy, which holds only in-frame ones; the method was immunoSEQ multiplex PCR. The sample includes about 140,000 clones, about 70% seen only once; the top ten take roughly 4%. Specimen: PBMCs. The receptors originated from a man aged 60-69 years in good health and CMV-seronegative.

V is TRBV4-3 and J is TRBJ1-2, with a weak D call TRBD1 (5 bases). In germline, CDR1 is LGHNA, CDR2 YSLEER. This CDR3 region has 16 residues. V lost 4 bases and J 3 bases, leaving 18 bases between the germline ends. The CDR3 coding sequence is TGCGCCAGCAGCCTATCGGTACCAGGGTCCCACTATGGCTACACCTTC. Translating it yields CASSLSVPGSHYGYTF.

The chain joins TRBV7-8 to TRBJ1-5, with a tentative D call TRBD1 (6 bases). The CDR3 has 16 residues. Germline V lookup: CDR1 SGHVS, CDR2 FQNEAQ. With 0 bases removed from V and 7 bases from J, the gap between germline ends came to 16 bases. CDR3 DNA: TGTGCCAGCAGCTTAGCATTGGGGCAGGGGAACCAGCCCCAGCATTTT. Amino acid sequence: CASSLALGQGNQPQHF.

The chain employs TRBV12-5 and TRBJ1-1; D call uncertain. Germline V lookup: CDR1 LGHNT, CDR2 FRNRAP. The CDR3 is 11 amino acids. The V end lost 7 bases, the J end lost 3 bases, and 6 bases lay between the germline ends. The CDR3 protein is CASAFDTEAFF. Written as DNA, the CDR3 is TGTGCTAGTGCGTTCGACACTGAAGCTTTCTTT.

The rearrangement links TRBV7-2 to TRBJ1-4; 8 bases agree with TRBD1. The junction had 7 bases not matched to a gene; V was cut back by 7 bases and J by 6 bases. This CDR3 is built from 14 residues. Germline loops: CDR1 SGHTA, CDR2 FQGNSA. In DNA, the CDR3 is TGTGCCAGCACTACAGGGGGGGAAGATGAAAAACTGTTTTTT. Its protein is CASTTGGEDEKLFF.

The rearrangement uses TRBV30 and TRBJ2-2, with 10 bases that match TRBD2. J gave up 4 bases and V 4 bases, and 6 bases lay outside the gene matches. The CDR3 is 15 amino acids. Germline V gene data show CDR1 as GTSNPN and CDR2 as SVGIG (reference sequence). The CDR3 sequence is CAWTPTSGTTGELFF. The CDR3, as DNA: TGTGCCTGGACTCCTACTAGCGGGACCACCGGGGAGCTGTTTTTT.

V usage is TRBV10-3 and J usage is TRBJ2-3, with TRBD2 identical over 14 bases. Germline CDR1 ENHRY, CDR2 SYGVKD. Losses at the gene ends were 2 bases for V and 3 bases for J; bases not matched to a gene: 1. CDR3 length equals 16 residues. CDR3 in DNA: TGTGCCATCAGTGAGGGACTAGCGGGAGGAACAGATACGCAGTATTTT. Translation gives CAISEGLAGGTDTQYF.

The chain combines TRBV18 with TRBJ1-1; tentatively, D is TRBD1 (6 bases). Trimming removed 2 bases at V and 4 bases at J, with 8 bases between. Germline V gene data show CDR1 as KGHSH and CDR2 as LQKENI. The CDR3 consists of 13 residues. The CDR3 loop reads CASSPRGGTEAFF. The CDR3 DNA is TGTGCCAGCTCACCAAGAGGGGGCACTGAAGCTTTCTTT.

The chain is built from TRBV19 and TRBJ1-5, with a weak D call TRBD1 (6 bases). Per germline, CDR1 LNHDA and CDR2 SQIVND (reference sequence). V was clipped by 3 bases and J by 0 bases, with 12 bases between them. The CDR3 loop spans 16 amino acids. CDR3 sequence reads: CASSIRGGYSNQPQHF. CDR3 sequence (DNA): TGTGCCAGTAGTATCAGGGGCGGTTATAGCAATCAGCCCCAGCATTTT.

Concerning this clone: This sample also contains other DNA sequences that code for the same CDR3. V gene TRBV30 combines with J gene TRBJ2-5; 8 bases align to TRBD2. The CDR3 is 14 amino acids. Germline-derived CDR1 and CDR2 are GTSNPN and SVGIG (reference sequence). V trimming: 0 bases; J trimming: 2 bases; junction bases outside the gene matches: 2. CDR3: CAWSVPGGQETQYF. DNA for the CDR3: TGTGCCTGGAGTGTGCCGGGGGGGCAAGAGACCCAGTACTTC. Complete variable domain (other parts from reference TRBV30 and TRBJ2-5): SQTIHQWPATLVQPVGSPLSLECTVEGTSNPNLYWYRQAAGRGLQLLFYSVGIGQISSEVPQNLSASRPQDRQFILSSKKLLLSDSGFYLCAWSVPGGQETQYFGPGTRLLVL.

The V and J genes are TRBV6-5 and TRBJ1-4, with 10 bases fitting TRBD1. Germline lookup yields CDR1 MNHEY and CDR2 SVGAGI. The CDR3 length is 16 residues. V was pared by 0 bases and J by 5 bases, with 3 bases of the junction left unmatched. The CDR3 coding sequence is TGTGCCAGCAGTTACTCATCGGGACAGGGGAATGAAAAACTGTTTTTT. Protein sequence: CASSYSSGQGNEKLFF.

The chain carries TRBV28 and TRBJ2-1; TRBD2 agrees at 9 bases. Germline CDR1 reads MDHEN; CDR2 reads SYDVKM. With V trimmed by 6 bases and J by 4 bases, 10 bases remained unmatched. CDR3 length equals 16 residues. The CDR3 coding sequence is TGTGCCAGCAGCCGGGTAGGGACTAGCCGTTACAATGAGCAGTTCTTC. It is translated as CASSRVGTSRYNEQFF.

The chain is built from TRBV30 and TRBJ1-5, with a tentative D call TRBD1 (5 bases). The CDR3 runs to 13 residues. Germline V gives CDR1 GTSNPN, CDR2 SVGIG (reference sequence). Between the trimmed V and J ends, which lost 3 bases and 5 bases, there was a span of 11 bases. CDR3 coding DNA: TGTGCCTGGAGGGAGGGGACCCATCAGCCCCAGCATTTT. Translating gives CAWREGTHQPQHF.